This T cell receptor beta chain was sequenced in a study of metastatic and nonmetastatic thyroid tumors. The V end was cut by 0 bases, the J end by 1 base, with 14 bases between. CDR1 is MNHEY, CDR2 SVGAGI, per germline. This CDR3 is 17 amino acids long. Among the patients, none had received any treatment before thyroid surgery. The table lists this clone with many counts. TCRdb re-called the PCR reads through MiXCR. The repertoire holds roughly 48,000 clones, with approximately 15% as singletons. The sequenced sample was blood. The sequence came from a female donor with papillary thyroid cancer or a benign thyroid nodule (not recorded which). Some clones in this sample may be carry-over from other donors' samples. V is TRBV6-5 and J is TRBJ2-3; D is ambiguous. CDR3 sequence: CASSYSPGLGGTDTQYF. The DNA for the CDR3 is TGTGCCAGCAGTTACTCGCCGGGTCTCGGAGGCACAGATACGCAGTATTTT.